A selection of T cell receptor beta chains follows, all from one sample in a study of prognosis after radiotherapy for stage I lung cancer. TCRdb reanalysed the multiplex PCR reads using MiXCR and keeps one entry per CDR3 protein. The sample lists tens of thousands of distinct CDR3 sequences, 26% occurring once. The sequenced sample was PBMCs, obtained before or after stereotactic body radiation therapy (not recorded which). The receptors were sampled from a donor over 45 with non-small cell lung cancer. CDR3s include the opening cysteine and the closing phenylalanine or tryptophan. D genes are given only for firm matches. Not all rows give a size; the values are once, few, many and, for expanded clones, a class.

D gene | clone size | J gene | V gene | CDR3 DNA | CDR3 protein
TRBD1 | many | TRBJ1-4 | TRBV7-9 | TGTGCCAGCACCTCAAGGGACAGGGACCGTAATGAAAAACTGTTTTTT | CASTSRDRDRNEKLFF
TRBD1 | many | TRBJ2-7 | TRBV3-1 | TGTGCCAGCAGCGGGACAGGGGTATCCTACGAGCAGTACTTC | CASSGTGVSYEQYF
TRBD1 | many | TRBJ2-1 | TRBV27 | TGTGCCAGCAGTTTACGACAGGGGAGCTCCTACAATGAGCAGTTCTTC | CASSLRQGSSYNEQFF
. | many | TRBJ1-5 | TRBV25-1 | TGTGCCAGCAGTGATTCGAGGTATAGCAATCAGCCCCAGCATTTT | CASSDSRYSNQPQHF
. | many | TRBJ1-1 | TRBV30 | TGTGCCTGGAGTAAAGGGCCCACTGAAGCTTTCTTT | CAWSKGPTEAFF
TRBD1 | . | TRBJ2-3 | TRBV7-9 | TGTGCCAGCCTCACCCGCCAGGGGGTACAGGATACGCAGTATTTT | CASLTRQGVQDTQYF
. | . | TRBJ1-2 | TRBV5-5 | TGTGCCAGCAGCGCGACAACTAACTATGGCTACACCTTC | CASSATTNYGYTF
TRBD2 | many | TRBJ2-3 | TRBV12-3/TRBV12-4 | TGTGCCAGCAGGTCGAGCGGGGGGGGAGATACGCAGTATTTT | CASRSSGGGDTQYF
TRBD2 | many | TRBJ2-1 | TRBV20-1 | TGCAGTGCCAACGGGGGGAATGACGATGAGCAGTTCTTC | CSANGGNDDEQFF
. | many | TRBJ1-2 | TRBV6-2/TRBV6-3 | TGTGCCAGCAGTACCGATGGTGGGCCACCTTATGGCTACACCTTC | CASSTDGGPPYGYTF
. | many | TRBJ1-1 | TRBV10-3 | TGTGCCATCAGTGAGCCCGACACTGAAGCTTTCTTT | CAISEPDTEAFF
. | many | TRBJ1-2 | TRBV6-5 | TGTGCCAGCAGTTACTCGGAGGGAAACTATGGCTACACCTTC | CASSYSEGNYGYTF
. | many | TRBJ1-2 | TRBV19 | TGTGCCAGTAGTATATCCGAAGGGGTCTATGGCTACACCTTC | CASSISEGVYGYTF
. | . | TRBJ1-2 | TRBV5-4 | TGTGCCAGCAGCCTGGACCTCACCCTAAGCTACACCTTC | CASSLDLTLSYTF
TRBD1 | many | TRBJ1-1 | TRBV10-2 | TGCGCCAGCAGTGACTGGGGCAGGGGGGCTGGGAACACTGAAGCTTTCTTT | CASSDWGRGAGNTEAFF
. | many | TRBJ2-3 | TRBV19 | TGTGCCAGTAAAATGTGGGGGCGAGGTATGCAGTATTTT | CASKMWGRGMQYF
. | many | TRBJ1-2 | TRBV6-4 | TGTGCCAGCCCTAATCGGGACTATGGCTACACCTTC | CASPNRDYGYTF
TRBD2 | many | TRBJ2-3 | TRBV4-2 | TGTGCCAGCAGCCAAGATACCCCCACTAGCGGGGGGGCCGCTACGCAGTATTTT | CASSQDTPTSGGAATQYF
. | many | TRBJ2-2 | TRBV7-3 | TGTGCCACCGGCAAGGAGGCCGGGGAGCTGTTTTTT | CATGKEAGELFF
. | many | TRBJ1-5 | TRBV28 | TGTGCCAGCGTAGGGACGGCTATCCTCAATCAGCCCCAGCATTTT | CASVGTAILNQPQHF
. | many | TRBJ2-4 | TRBV7-2 | TGTGCCAGCAGCTTAATGGGGAACATTCAGTACTTC | CASSLMGNIQYF
. | many | TRBJ1-5 | TRBV20-1 | TGCAGTGCTAGATTGGCGGGGACCAGCAATCAGCCCCAGCATTTT | CSARLAGTSNQPQHF
TRBD2 | many | TRBJ2-1 | TRBV7-8 | TGTGCCAGCAGCTTAGGACTAGCGGGGCGCGAGCAGTTCTTC | CASSLGLAGREQFF
. | many | TRBJ1-2 | TRBV28 | TGTGCCAGTTCTCAGGGGACGAACTATGGCTACACCTTC | CASSQGTNYGYTF
. | many | TRBJ1-1 | TRBV6-1 | TGTGCCAGCAGCAGGACCTGGAACACTGAAGCTTTCTTT | CASSRTWNTEAFF
. | . | TRBJ1-2 | TRBV9 | TGTGCCAGCGGTGTGTCCGGCAACTATGGCTACACCTTC | CASGVSGNYGYTF
. | many | TRBJ2-3 | TRBV18 | TGTGCCAGCTCACCACAGGGGGAGTCGCAGTATTTT | CASSPQGESQYF
. | many | TRBJ1-5 | TRBV6-2/TRBV6-3 | TGTGCCAGCACCCTCCTCGAAAATCAGCCCCAGCATTTT | CASTLLENQPQHF
TRBD1 | many | TRBJ1-5 | TRBV6-5 | TGTGCCAGCAGTTCCAGGGGGCGAGATCAGCCCCAGCATTTT | CASSSRGRDQPQHF
. | many | TRBJ2-3 | TRBV11-2 | TGTGCCAGCGCGGCCGAGCCAGATACGCAGTATTTT | CASAAEPDTQYF
. | many | TRBJ1-4 | TRBV29-1 | TGCAGCGGCACGACAGGCCCTAATGAAAAACTGTTTTTT | CSGTTGPNEKLFF
. | . | TRBJ2-2 | TRBV28 | TGTGCCAGCAGTTCGGTAGCGGCGGTCTTGAACACCGGGGAGCTGTTTTTT | CASSSVAAVLNTGELFF
. | many | TRBJ1-4 | TRBV11-2 | TGTGCCAGCAGCTTACGGCCAGGGGAGGGAAAACTGTTTTTT | CASSLRPGEGKLFF
. | many | TRBJ2-2 | TRBV4-1 | TGCGCCAGCAGCCAAGATTTCCCCGGGGAGCTGTTTTTT | CASSQDFPGELFF
. | many | TRBJ2-5 | TRBV30 | TGTGCCTGGAGTCGGGGCAGTAAAGAGACCCAGTACTTC | CAWSRGSKETQYF
TRBD1 | many | TRBJ2-5 | TRBV28 | TGTGCCAGCAGTTCATTATCAGGACAGGGGGAGACCCAGTACTTC | CASSSLSGQGETQYF
. | many | TRBJ2-2 | TRBV6-1 | TGTGCCACTTCGCCGAGTGTAGGATCAGGGCGGACCGGGGAGCTGTTTTTT | CATSPSVGSGRTGELFF
. | . | TRBJ2-3 | TRBV6-5 | TGTGCCAGCAGTTACTCAAAGGGAGAGAACACAGATACGCAGTATTTT | CASSYSKGENTDTQYF